The rows below give T cell receptor beta chains drawn from one sample of a study of T cell responses to AZD1222 COVID-19 vaccine. The protocol was immunoSEQ multiplex PCR, while the TCRdb copy is restricted to in-frame clones and leaves out a portion. The data contain 120,000 to 150,000 clones, over 85% of them seen just once; the ten biggest clones take up under 2%. The source material was peripheral blood, sampled 28 days after the second AZD1222 dose. The source of these receptors is an adult who received the AZD1222 COVID-19 vaccine. The CDR3 runs from the conserved cysteine through the conserved F or W. Fields, in order: J gene, D gene, clone size, CDR3 length, V gene, CDR3 DNA, CDR3 protein. The D gene is left open where the match is weak. Size is stated for part of the rows, as once, few or many counts, or as a class when the clone is expanded.

TRBJ2-7 NA NA 15 TRBV14 TGTGCCAGCAGCCAAGTTTCAGGGCCGGTTTACGAGCAGTACTTC CASSQVSGPVYEQYF
TRBJ1-3 NA NA 14 TRBV28 TGTGCCAGCAGGCCCCCCGGGGGTGGAAACACCATATATTTT CASRPPGGGNTIYF
TRBJ1-2 NA NA 15 TRBV4-3 TGCGCCAGCAGCCAATCTTCGACGGGTAACTATGGCTACACCTTC CASSQSSTGNYGYTF
TRBJ2-1 TRBD2 NA 18 TRBV4-3 TGCGCCAGCAGCCAAGATGGACTAGCGGGGCTGTCCTACAATGAGCAGTTCTTC CASSQDGLAGLSYNEQFF
TRBJ1-1 TRBD1 few 14 TRBV10-1 TGCGCCAGCAGTGGAGTACAGGGGCCGGCACAAGCTTTCTTT CASSGVQGPAQAFF
TRBJ2-7 NA NA 15 TRBV5-1 TGCGCCAGCAGCTTGTTGCAGGGAGAATTCGACGAGCAGTACTTC CASSLLQGEFDEQYF
TRBJ1-2 TRBD1 NA 16 TRBV28 TGTGCCAGCAGTCTAAGGGGGCCGGATGTCGTCTATGGCTACACCTTC CASSLRGPDVVYGYTF
TRBJ1-3 NA NA 13 TRBV7-9 TGTGCCAGCAGCCCAGGGGTTGGAAACACCATATATTTT CASSPGVGNTIYF
TRBJ1-2 TRBD1 NA 16 TRBV18 TGTGCCAGCTCACCACTTGGACAGGGCGACTTCTATGGCTACACCTTC CASSPLGQGDFYGYTF
TRBJ2-1 NA once 17 TRBV24-1 TGTGCCACCAGTGACCAATACGCCCAGGGGAACTACAATGAGCAGTTCTTC CATSDQYAQGNYNEQFF
TRBJ1-1 NA NA 12 TRBV6-5 TGTGCCAGCAGTTACTCGGCAGGGCGAGCTTTCTTT CASSYSAGRAFF
TRBJ2-3 NA NA 15 TRBV5-5 TGTGCCAGCAGCTTTGTTCCGGGGTACACAGATACGCAGTATTTT CASSFVPGYTDTQYF
TRBJ1-2 NA NA 15 TRBV2 TGTGCCAGCAGTGAAATTGAGGGGGACCGGTATGGCTACACCTTC CASSEIEGDRYGYTF
TRBJ1-6 NA NA 14 TRBV28 TGTGCCAGCAGTTTAAGCTACAGCAGTTCACCCCTCCACTTT CASSLSYSSSPLHF
TRBJ1-1 NA NA 16 TRBV27 TGTGCCAGCAGTTTAGAGTTTTTGCCGGGGGGGACTGAAGCTTTCTTT CASSLEFLPGGTEAFF
TRBJ2-1 TRBD2 NA 17 TRBV19 TGTGCCAGTAGTGCCCGAGGACTAGCGGGAGGGTACAATGAGCAGTTCTTC CASSARGLAGGYNEQFF
TRBJ1-1 NA NA 15 TRBV4-1 TGCGCCAGCAGCCCTCTGGGGCACAGGGACACTGAAGCTTTCTTT CASSPLGHRDTEAFF
TRBJ2-5 NA once 18 TRBV15 TGTGCCACCAGTCGAGAGATAGGAGCGGGCCCCTCTCAAGAGACCCAGTACTTC CATSREIGAGPSQETQYF
TRBJ1-1 NA NA 11 TRBV30 TGTGCCTGGAGTAGGGACACTGAAGCTTTCTTT CAWSRDTEAFF
TRBJ1-1 NA NA 17 TRBV6-1 TGTGCCAGCAGTGAAGCCCACCCTTTTGGGAGGGACACTGAAGCTTTCTTT CASSEAHPFGRDTEAFF
TRBJ2-7 TRBD2 NA 14 TRBV30 TGTGCCTGGAGTTCGGCTAGCGGGCCCTACGAGCAGTACTTC CAWSSASGPYEQYF
TRBJ2-7 TRBD1 NA 15 TRBV9 TGTGCCAGCAGCGTAGGACAGGGGCAAAGCTACGAGCAGTACTTC CASSVGQGQSYEQYF
TRBJ1-2 NA NA 14 TRBV19 TGTGCCAGTAGTAGAGGGAGTCACGACTATGGCTACACCTTC CASSRGSHDYGYTF
TRBJ2-1 NA NA 13 TRBV6-6 TGTGCCAGCAGTCTGGGGCTTTACAATGAGCAGTTCTTC CASSLGLYNEQFF
TRBJ2-7 NA NA 11 TRBV7-9 TGTGCCAGCGACGGGGGGCGTGAGCAGTACTTC CASDGGREQYF
TRBJ1-4 NA NA 14 TRBV19 TGTGCCAGTAAGAGGGATTCAACTAATGAAAAACTGTTTTTT CASKRDSTNEKLFF
TRBJ2-1 NA NA 13 TRBV24-1 TGTGCCACCAGTGATTTGGTCCCAATGGAGCAGTTCTTC CATSDLVPMEQFF
TRBJ2-7 TRBD1 NA 14 TRBV5-1 TGCGCCAGCAGCTTGGGGACAGGGGGCGGCGAGCAGTACTTC CASSLGTGGGEQYF
TRBJ2-5 NA few 13 TRBV5-1 TGCGCCAGCAGCTTGGTTGAACCCAAGACCCAGTACTTC CASSLVEPKTQYF
TRBJ2-7 NA NA 16 TRBV27 TGTGCCAGCAGTCCCAAGGGCGGCTTAGGAGCCTACGAGCAGTACTTC CASSPKGGLGAYEQYF
TRBJ2-7 TRBD2 NA 13 TRBV30 TGTGCCTCGGGGGGTTCGAGAACCTACGAGCAGTACTTC CASGGSRTYEQYF
TRBJ2-5 TRBD2 NA 15 TRBV4-3 TGCGCCAGCAGCCAGACTAGCGGGACCCAAGAGACCCAGTACTTC CASSQTSGTQETQYF
TRBJ2-7 NA NA 15 TRBV27 TGTGCCAGCACACATCGGGGCAGGGCGGACTACGAGCAGTACTTC CASTHRGRADYEQYF
TRBJ1-1 NA NA 16 TRBV27 TGTGCCAGCAGCCAACTCACAGGGAACGAGAACACTGAAGCTTTCTTT CASSQLTGNENTEAFF
TRBJ2-2 TRBD2 NA 16 TRBV5-1 TGCGCCAGCAGCCAGACTAGCGGGGGGAACACCGGGGAGCTGTTTTTT CASSQTSGGNTGELFF
TRBJ1-1 NA NA 14 TRBV19 TGTGCCAGTAGTCTCGGACTTTTGAACACTGAAGCTTTCTTT CASSLGLLNTEAFF
TRBJ2-4 NA once 16 TRBV28 TGTGCCAGCAGTTCCCCCCCGAGCCCAACCAAAAACATTCAGTACTTC CASSSPPSPTKNIQYF
TRBJ1-1 NA once 14 TRBV2 TGTGCCAGCAGTTCCGGGACTCCTTTACGGGGAGCTTTCTTT CASSSGTPLRGAFF
TRBJ2-7 TRBD1 NA 14 TRBV15 TGTGCCACCAGCAGAGATAGGGACAGGGGGGTTAAGTACTTC CATSRDRDRGVKYF
TRBJ2-5 TRBD2 NA 16 TRBV7-2 TGTGCCAGCAGCTCGTACGGGGGGGGATATAGGGAGACCCAGTACTTC CASSSYGGGYRETQYF
TRBJ2-7 TRBD1 NA 15 TRBV3-1/TRBV3-2 TGTGCCAGCAGCCAAGGGGACAGGGGGCTCAGCGAGCAGTACTTC CASSQGDRGLSEQYF
TRBJ2-2 NA once 17 TRBV24-1 TGTGCCACCAGTGACCCTAAGGGGGGACTCAACACCGGGGAGCTGTTTTTT CATSDPKGGLNTGELFF
TRBJ2-7 TRBD2 NA 18 TRBV6-2/TRBV6-3 TGTGCCAGCAGTTACGATTTATTTGCGGCGGGAGGAGCCTACGAGCAGTACTTC CASSYDLFAAGGAYEQYF
TRBJ1-1 NA NA 12 TRBV30 TGTGCCTGGAGTAGAGACAGACAAGAAGCTTTCTTT CAWSRDRQEAFF
TRBJ1-1 TRBD1 NA 14 TRBV19 TGTGCCAGTAGTAGGGACAGGGGGTCCACTGAAGCTTTCTTT CASSRDRGSTEAFF
TRBJ1-2 NA few 13 TRBV2 TGTGCCAGCAGTGCGGCAGAGAACTATGGCTACACCTTC CASSAAENYGYTF
TRBJ2-5 NA NA 14 TRBV11-3 TGTGCCAGCAGCTTAGGAGAGGGTAGGGAGACCCAGTACTTC CASSLGEGRETQYF
TRBJ1-6 TRBD1 few 15 TRBV5-1 TGCGCCAGCAGCTTGAGGACAGGGGGGGATTCACCCCTCCACTTT CASSLRTGGDSPLHF
TRBJ2-7 NA NA 16 TRBV10-1 TGCGCCAGCGTCGGGGGACAGCGGGGAGGACTGGAGGAGCAGTACTTC CASVGGQRGGLEEQYF
TRBJ2-6 TRBD1 NA 15 TRBV15 TGTGCCACCAGCAACGACAGGGTCGGGGCCAACGTCCTGACTTTC CATSNDRVGANVLTF
TRBJ2-7 TRBD1 NA 14 TRBV9 TGTGCCAGCAGCGTAGGAATAGGGACAGGCGAGCAGTACTTC CASSVGIGTGEQYF
TRBJ2-1 TRBD2 NA 20 TRBV19 TGTGCCAGTAGTATGTCCGGACTAGCGGGAGACGCAAGCTCCTACAATGAGCAGTTCTTC CASSMSGLAGDASSYNEQFF
TRBJ2-3 TRBD2 NA 15 TRBV7-8 TGTGCCAGCAGCTTGGTACTAGCGGGATCAGATACGCAGTATTTT CASSLVLAGSDTQYF